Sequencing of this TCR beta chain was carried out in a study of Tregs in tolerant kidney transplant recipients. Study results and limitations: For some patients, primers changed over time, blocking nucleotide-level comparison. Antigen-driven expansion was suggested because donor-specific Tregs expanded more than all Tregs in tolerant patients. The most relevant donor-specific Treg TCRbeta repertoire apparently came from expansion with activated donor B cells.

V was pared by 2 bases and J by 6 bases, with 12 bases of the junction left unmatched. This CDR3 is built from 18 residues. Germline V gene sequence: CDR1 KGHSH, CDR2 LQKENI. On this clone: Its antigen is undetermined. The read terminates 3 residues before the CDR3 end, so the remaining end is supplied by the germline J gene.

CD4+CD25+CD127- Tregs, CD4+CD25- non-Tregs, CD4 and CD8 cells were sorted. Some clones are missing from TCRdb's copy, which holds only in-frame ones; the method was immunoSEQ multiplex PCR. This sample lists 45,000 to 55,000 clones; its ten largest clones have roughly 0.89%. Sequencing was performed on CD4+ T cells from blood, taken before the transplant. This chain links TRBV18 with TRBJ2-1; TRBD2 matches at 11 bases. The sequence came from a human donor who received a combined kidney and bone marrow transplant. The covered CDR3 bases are TGTGCCAGCTCACCAAATGAAGGGACTAGCGGAGGGGTCAATGAG. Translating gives CASSPNEGTSGGVNE. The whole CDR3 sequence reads CASSPNEGTSGGVNEQFF. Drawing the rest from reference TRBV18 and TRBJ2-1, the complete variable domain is NAGVMQNPRHLVRRRGQEARLRCSPMKGHSHVYWYRQLPEEGLKFMVYLQKENIIDESGMPKERFSAEFPKEGPSILRIQQVVRGDSAAYFCASSPNEGTSGGVNEQFFGPGTRLTVL.